A single sample is the source of the 5 T cell receptor beta chains below, sequenced in a study of tumor and adjacent non-tumor tissue in lung cancer. A modified ARM-PCR protocol with three rounds of nested PCR amplified TCRbeta. One entry per CDR3 protein results from TCRdb running MiXCR on the multiplex PCR reads. The data contain approximately 120,000 distinct CDR3 sequences, 66% of them seen just once; the ten biggest clones take up 9.5% to 15%. This sample's RNA came from whole unsorted tissue. The specimen was lung tumor tissue. These receptors came from a man aged 25 to 40 with non-small cell lung cancer.

This clonotype was detected ten times or more. The chain joins TRBV20-1 to TRBJ2-1; 10 bases fit TRBD2. V was clipped by 3 bases and J by 0 bases; unmatched bases: 11. From germline, CDR1 is DFQATT and CDR2 SNEGSKA (reference sequence). The CDR3 spans 18 residues. As DNA, the CDR3 is TGCAGTGCTAGTGGGGGCCTAGCGGGGGTGAGCTCCTACAATGAGCAGTTCTTC. This gives the protein CSASGGLAGVSSYNEQFF.

J is TRBJ2-7 and V is TRBV7-8; D might be TRBD1 (6 bases). Germline values: CDR1 SGHVS, CDR2 FQNEAQ. The CDR3 is made up of 17 amino acids. V gave up 9 bases and J gave up 4 bases, with 28 bases separating them. The DNA for the CDR3 is TGTGCCAGAAGCATAGCAACAGGGTCCCAACTGAATTACGAGCAGTACTTC. It translates to CARSIATGSQLNYEQYF.

In its sample, this clonotype was seen many times. The chain carries TRBV11-3 and TRBJ2-1; D call uncertain. The V gene's germline CDR1 is SGHNT and CDR2 YENEEA. The CDR3 runs 12 residues. With 5 bases removed from V and 6 bases from J, the gap between germline ends came to 8 bases. The CDR3 nucleotides are TGTGCCAGCAGCCTCCTACCCAATGAGCAGTTCTTC. It is translated as CASSLLPNEQFF.

V is TRBV20-1 and J is TRBJ2-2, with 7 bases aligning to TRBD2. The CDR3 is made up of 16 amino acids. Germline-derived CDR1 and CDR2 are DFQATT and SNEGSKA (reference sequence). CDR3 DNA: TGCAGAGCCATCTCCATGGGAGGGAGCGACACCGGGGAGCTGTTTTTT. Protein product: CRAISMGGSDTGELFF.

On this clonotype itself: A read error may account for a junction end that differs from germline. V and J are TRBV6-6 and TRBJ2-5; 12 bases agree with TRBD2. The CDR3 spans 15 residues. Germline CDR1 is MNHNY and CDR2 is SVGAGI (reference sequence). CDR3 sequence reads: CASSKTSGGQETQYF. Written as DNA, the CDR3 is TGTGCTAGCAGCAAGACTAGCGGGGGCCAAGAGACCCAGTACTTC.